The text below deals with one T cell receptor beta chain. The source of the sample is a study of long-term antiretroviral therapy in people with HIV. Sequencing relied on immunoSEQ assay v3.0, run at survey level. Here immunoSEQ multiplex PCR was the method, and the copy in TCRdb shows in-frame clones only, minus some. The sample holds over 10,000 clones, more than 70% seen once. Germline V gives CDR1 SGHAT, CDR2 FQNNGV. This CDR3 spans 13 amino acids. The ends lost 1 base at V and 9 bases at J; junction bases unmatched: 2. Amounts of roughly 0.85-10 million cryopreserved PBMC were held in the samples before DNA extraction.

This sample comprised unsorted PBMCs, obtained 0.5 years before starting antiretroviral therapy. The V call is TRBV11-2, the J call TRBJ2-1; 8 bases align to TRBD1. This receptor was taken from a middle-aged woman with HIV. The CDR3 DNA sequence: TGTGCCAGCAGCTTAGGGACAGGGAGTGAGCAGTTCTTC. It is translated as CASSLGTGSEQFF.